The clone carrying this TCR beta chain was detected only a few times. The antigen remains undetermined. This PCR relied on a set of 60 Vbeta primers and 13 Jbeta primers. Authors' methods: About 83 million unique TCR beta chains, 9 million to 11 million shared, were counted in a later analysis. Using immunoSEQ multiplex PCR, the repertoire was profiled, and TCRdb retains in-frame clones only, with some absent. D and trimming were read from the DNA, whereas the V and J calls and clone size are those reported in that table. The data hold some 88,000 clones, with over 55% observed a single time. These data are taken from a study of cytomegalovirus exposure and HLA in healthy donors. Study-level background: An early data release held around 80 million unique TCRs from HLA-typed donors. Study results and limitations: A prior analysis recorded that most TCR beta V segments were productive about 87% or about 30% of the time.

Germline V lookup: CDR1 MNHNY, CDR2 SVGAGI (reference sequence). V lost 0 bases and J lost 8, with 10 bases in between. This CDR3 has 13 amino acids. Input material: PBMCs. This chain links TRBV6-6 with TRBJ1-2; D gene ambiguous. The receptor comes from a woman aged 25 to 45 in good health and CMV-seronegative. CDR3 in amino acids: CASSYSIGRGYTF. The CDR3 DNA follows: TGTGCCAGCAGTTACTCGATAGGGAGGGGCTACACCTTC.